The 32 T cell receptor beta chains listed next were all sequenced from one sample in a study of T cells in Graves' hyperthyroidism and ophthalmopathy (dated by TCRdb to between 2018 and 2021). Libraries were constructed by multiplex PCR. For sequencing, an Illumina HiSeq 2000 was employed. The TCR beta CDR3 regions were amplified from RNA transcripts. A first-round RT-PCR of the TCR CDR3 used the HTBI primer set with the Qiagen OneStep RT-PCR kit. Using fastp at Q25 and MiXCR, TCRdb reprocessed the public reads and kept productive beta chains. Each entry merges the rows of one CDR3 protein and shows their most common DNA and genes. Here the sample has 300,000 to 450,000 distinct CDR3 sequences; around 18% occur a single time. Around 15% of the sample belongs to the ten largest clones. Sequencing was done on a sample of blood. The receptors were sampled from a woman aged 40 to 50 with Graves' ophthalmopathy.

This clonotype was detected many times. V usage is TRBV20-1 and J usage is TRBJ2-7; weak D call: TRBD2 (6 bases). The CDR3 is 14 amino acids. Germline assignment: CDR1 DFQATT and CDR2 SNEGSKA (reference sequence). Trimming pared 1 base from V and 2 bases from J, leaving 12 bases between. This CDR3 is CSARVGGVAYEQYF. The CDR3 DNA is TGCAGTGCTAGAGTGGGGGGAGTCGCCTACGAGCAGTACTTC.

Ten or more counts support this clonotype. The chain employs TRBV6-5 and TRBJ1-5, with TRBD1 identical over 9 bases. The CDR3 spans 16 residues. The V segment lost 3 bases and the J segment 2 bases; nucleotides outside the gene matches: 5. CDR1 is MNHEY, CDR2 SVGAGI, per germline. The CDR3 nucleotides read TGTGCCAGCAGTTATGGGACAGGGAATGGCAATCAGCCCCAGCATTTT. Translation gives CASSYGTGNGNQPQHF.

The table lists this clonotype with many counts. The chain recombines TRBV11-2 with TRBJ2-7; the D is unclear. CDR3 size: 14 residues. V was trimmed by 6 bases and J by 2 bases, leaving 14 bases between them. From germline, CDR1 is SGHAT and CDR2 FQNNGV. This CDR3 reads CASSQKWVAYEQYF. CDR3 coding DNA: TGTGCCAGCAGTCAGAAGTGGGTTGCCTACGAGCAGTACTTC.

There are many counts of this clonotype. The rearrangement joins TRBV7-9 to TRBJ2-5, with D perhaps being TRBD1 or TRBD2 (5 bases each). V was clipped by 3 bases and J by 5 bases, with 13 bases between them. The CDR3 sequence is 14 residues long. CDR1 and CDR2 from the germline V gene are SEHNR and FQNEAQ (reference sequence). In nucleotides, the CDR3 is TGTGCCAGCAGCTTTGGGACCTTAGGGGAGACCCAGTACTTC. Protein sequence: CASSFGTLGETQYF.

This clonotype was counted ten times or more. The J gene is TRBJ2-7, the V gene TRBV12-3 or TRBV12-4; D is uncertain. Trimming left V 5 bases short and J 3 bases short, with 23 bases between. The CDR3 loop spans 17 amino acids. The CDR3 DNA reads TGTGCCAGCAGTCCTACCCGGAGATCCCCGTTTGACTACGAGCAGTACTTC. The encoded protein is CASSPTRRSPFDYEQYF.

This clonotype turned up a few times. The J gene is TRBJ2-4, the V gene TRBV5-5, with 8 nucleotides matching TRBD2. The germline CDR1 and CDR2 sequences are SGHKS and YYEKEE (reference sequence). V trimming: 1 base; J trimming: 6 bases; junction bases outside the gene matches: 3. The CDR3 totals 14 residues. The CDR3 sequence: CASSLSLAGNIQYF. The CDR3 bases are TGTGCCAGCAGCTTGTCGCTAGCGGGAAACATTCAGTACTTC. Drawing the rest from reference TRBV5-5 and TRBJ2-4, the complete variable domain is DAGVTQSPTHLIKTRGQQVTLRCSPISGHKSVSWYQQVLGQGPQFIFQYYEKEERGRGNFPDRFSARQFPNYSSELNVNALLLGDSALYLCASSLSLAGNIQYFGAGTRLSVL.

This clonotype showed up many times. This chain links TRBV12-3 or TRBV12-4 with TRBJ1-2; a possible D gene is TRBD1 (5 bases). The CDR3 runs 13 residues. V lost 6 bases and J lost 4, with 12 bases in between. CDR3 residues: CASSLEGRYGYTF. CDR3 sequence (DNA): TGTGCCAGCAGCCTAGAGGGACGCTATGGCTACACCTTC.

This clonotype appeared many times. The chain recombines TRBV6-2 or TRBV6-3 with TRBJ2-2; TRBD1 might be the D (6 bases). Germline CDR1 is MNHEY and CDR2 is SVGEGT. Trimming removed 6 bases at V and 6 bases at J, with 17 bases between. The CDR3 covers 15 residues. The CDR3 DNA reads TGTGCCAGCAGAGCGCCGCGCAGGGGTTCCGGGGAGCTGTTTTTT. Translation: CASRAPRRGSGELFF.

This clonotype showed up many times. The rearrangement uses TRBV18 and TRBJ1-5; D remains unclear. Trimming pared 2 bases from V and 4 bases from J, leaving 6 bases between. The CDR3 sequence is 13 residues long. Germline assignment: CDR1 KGHSH and CDR2 LQKENI. The CDR3, as DNA: TGTGCCAGCTCACCAGCGGATAATCAGCCCCAGCATTTT. Amino acids: CASSPADNQPQHF.

This clonotype showed up many times. The genes are TRBV28 and TRBJ2-2; 7 bases line up with TRBD2. The CDR3 sequence is 15 residues long. The ends lost 3 bases at V and 4 bases at J; junction bases unmatched: 5. Germline loops: CDR1 MDHEN, CDR2 SYDVKM. The CDR3 region has the DNA TGTGCCAGCAGTTTGGCGGGAGTTGGCACCGGGGAGCTGTTTTTT. As protein: CASSLAGVGTGELFF.

The chain combines TRBV5-1 with TRBJ2-7; 11 nucleotides match TRBD2. Losses at the gene ends were 4 bases for V and 6 bases for J; bases not matched to a gene: 6. The length of the CDR3 is 14 residues. CDR1 and CDR2 from the germline V gene are SGHRS and YFSETQ. In DNA, the CDR3 is TGCGCCAGCAGCAGAATAGCGGGAGGGCCCGAGCAGTACTTC. Its protein product is CASSRIAGGPEQYF.

The rearrangement uses TRBV7-2 and TRBJ2-4; D possibly corresponds to TRBD1 (6 bases). The ends were cut back, 4 bases at V and 8 bases at J, with 15 bases in the middle. Germline CDR1 reads SGHTA; CDR2 reads FQGNSA. This CDR3 spans 14 amino acids. The CDR3 DNA sequence: TGTGCCAGCAGCTCCACAGGGCGAGGGGACATTCAGTACTTC. Translation: CASSSTGRGDIQYF.

This clonotype was counted at least ten times. The genes are TRBV4-2 and TRBJ1-1; possibly TRBD1 for D (5 bases). From germline, CDR1 is LGHNA and CDR2 YNFKEQ. Trimming took 4 bases from V and 1 from J, leaving 13 bases between them. The CDR3 has 15 amino acids. Here the CDR3 DNA reads TGTGCCAGCAGCCTAGACTGGGGCCGGAACACTGAAGCTTTCTTT. This codes for CASSLDWGRNTEAFF.

This clonotype appeared a few times. The chain employs TRBV4-1 and TRBJ1-1, with D tentatively TRBD1 (6 bases). Per the germline V gene, CDR1 is MGHRA and CDR2 is YSYEKL. Trimming shortened V by 4 bases and J by 5 bases, and 17 bases separated the two germline ends. This CDR3 region has 15 residues. CDR3 in DNA: TGCGCCAGCAGCCTGACAGGTGGCGCGCGGACTGAAGCTTTCTTT. Amino acid sequence: CASSLTGGARTEAFF.

This clonotype was seen ten or more times. J is TRBJ2-7 and V is TRBV2; no firm D call. Germline V lookup: CDR1 SNHLY, CDR2 FYNNEI. This CDR3 is built from 13 residues. V gave up 3 bases and J gave up 5 bases, with 11 bases separating them. The CDR3, as DNA: TGTGCCAGCAGTGAGTGGTCGGACGACGAGCAGTACTTC. Amino acid sequence: CASSEWSDDEQYF.

This clonotype was observed many times. The chain uses TRBV25-1 and TRBJ2-4; no definite D call. Trimming stripped 4 bases from V and 7 bases from J, with 17 bases between. The CDR3 runs 15 residues. The germline V gene has CDR1 MGHDK and CDR2 SYGVNS. The CDR3 sequence is CASSAPGSQANIQYF. The CDR3 DNA reads as TGTGCCAGCAGTGCCCCGGGTTCCCAGGCGAACATTCAGTACTTC.

This clonotype was observed many times. The chain combines TRBV28 with TRBJ2-4; 7 bases align to TRBD1. This CDR3 region has 14 residues. Trimming cost V 5 bases and J 1 base; bases outside gene matches: 2. In germline, CDR1 is MDHEN, CDR2 SYDVKM. CDR3 in DNA: TGTGCCAGCAGTCAACAGGGGGCCAAAAACATTCAGTACTTC. Translation: CASSQQGAKNIQYF.

This clonotype was counted at least ten times. The chain is built from TRBV15 and TRBJ2-7; D is perhaps TRBD2 (6 bases). V was clipped by 5 bases and J by 1 base, with 18 bases between them. CDR3 length: 16 residues. Germline-derived CDR1 and CDR2 are LNHNV and YYDKDF (reference sequence). The CDR3 DNA follows: TGTGCCACCAGCCAACTAGCTAGCAAACATTCCTACGAGCAGTACTTC. Translating it yields CATSQLASKHSYEQYF.

This clonotype was counted ten times or more. The V gene is TRBV20-1, the J gene TRBJ2-7; weak D call: TRBD2 (6 bases). Trimming shortened V by 0 bases and J by 2 bases, and 14 bases separated the two germline ends. Germline lookup yields CDR1 DFQATT and CDR2 SNEGSKA (reference sequence). The CDR3 spans 15 residues. DNA of the CDR3: TGCAGTGCTAGAGATCTGAGGGAGGCCGCCTACGAGCAGTACTTC. Its protein is CSARDLREAAYEQYF.

This clonotype was found many times. The CDR3 DNA reads TGTGCCAGCAGTGAAGTGAAGCGCCTCACTGAAGCTTTCTTT. Encoded protein: CASSEVKRLTEAFF. The rearrangement joins TRBV6-1 to TRBJ1-1; no reliable D call. Germline-derived CDR1 and CDR2 are MNHNS and SASEGT. Trimming pared 1 base from V and 4 bases from J, leaving 10 bases between. The CDR3 totals 14 residues.

About this clonotype itself: Just one base apart from a much larger clone, this may be a read error. Without the conserved terminal phenylalanine or tryptophan, this CDR3 likely stems from a read error. The gene calls are TRBV18 and TRBJ2-7; possible D gene TRBD1, 6 bases. The CDR3 loop spans 16 amino acids. Between the trimmed V and J ends, which lost 4 bases and 2 bases, there was a span of 18 bases. Germline values: CDR1 KGHSH, CDR2 LQKENI. In DNA, the CDR3 is TGTGCCAGCTCACTAAAGCAGGGGTACAGGGCCTACGAGCAGTACTCC. This gives the protein CASSLKQGYRAYEQYS.

This clonotype was observed many times. This sequence joins TRBV27 and TRBJ1-1; D uncertain. Per germline, CDR1 MNHEY and CDR2 SMNVEV (reference sequence). The V end was cut by 7 bases, the J end by 5 bases, with 20 bases between. This CDR3 has 15 amino acids. The CDR3 bases are TGTGCCAGCACCTTCCGGACGGGCAGGTGGACTGAAGCTTTCTTT. Translation: CASTFRTGRWTEAFF.

The table lists this clonotype with many counts. The chain employs TRBV20-1 and TRBJ2-7; 8 nucleotides match TRBD1. Germline-derived CDR1 and CDR2 are DFQATT and SNEGSKA (reference sequence). V lost 3 bases to trimming and J lost 1 base; unmatched junction nucleotides: 11. The CDR3 runs to 16 residues. The CDR3 reads CSASENRGSRSYEQYF. The CDR3 DNA reads TGCAGTGCTAGCGAGAACAGGGGGAGTAGATCCTACGAGCAGTACTTC.

The table lists this clonotype with many counts. The chain links TRBV7-2 to TRBJ2-1; D is unresolved. Germline V gene data show CDR1 as SGHTA and CDR2 as FQGNSA. The CDR3 covers 12 residues. V gave up 5 bases and J gave up 1 base, with 3 bases separating them. The CDR3 protein is CASSISYNEQFF. The CDR3 DNA follows: TGTGCCAGCAGCATATCCTACAATGAGCAGTTCTTC.

Ten or more counts support this clonotype. The J gene is TRBJ2-7, the V gene TRBV20-1, with D perhaps TRBD1 (6 bases). The CDR3 covers 11 residues. Germline-derived CDR1 and CDR2 are DFQATT and SNEGSKA (reference sequence). V was pared by 2 bases and J by 6 bases, with 8 bases between. The CDR3 nucleotides read TGCAGTGCTAGAAAACAGGGCGAGCAGTACTTC. Amino acids: CSARKQGEQYF.

This clonotype came up many times. V gene TRBV6-2 or TRBV6-3 combines with J gene TRBJ2-7; 7 positions match TRBD1. The ends lost 3 bases at V and 2 bases at J; junction bases unmatched: 7. CDR1 and CDR2 from the germline V gene are MNHEY and SVGEGT. The CDR3 consists of 15 residues. CDR3 sequence: CASSYTGDTTYEQYF. CDR3 DNA: TGTGCCAGCAGTTATACAGGGGACACGACCTACGAGCAGTACTTC.

This clonotype was seen repeatedly, ten times or more. The chain is built from TRBV28 and TRBJ1-2; D possibly corresponds to TRBD1 (5 bases). The length of the CDR3 is 13 residues. Trimming cost V 7 bases and J 4 bases, with 13 bases left between them. Germline V gene data show CDR1 as MDHEN and CDR2 as SYDVKM. The CDR3 region has the DNA TGTGCCAGCACCGGAGGGGAAGGCTATGGCTACACCTTC. It is translated as CASTGGEGYGYTF.

The rearrangement uses TRBV15 and TRBJ2-7; a possible D gene is TRBD2 (6 bases). The CDR3 totals 14 residues. The germline V and J ends were trimmed by 5 bases and 0 bases, with 11 bases remaining between them. Germline V gives CDR1 LNHNV, CDR2 YYDKDF (reference sequence). CDR3 sequence (DNA): TGTGCCACCAGCCCTAGCGACAGCTCCTACGAGCAGTACTTC. It yields the protein CATSPSDSSYEQYF.

This clonotype was counted ten times or more. The V and J genes are TRBV5-1 and TRBJ2-7; a possible D gene is TRBD1 (5 bases). Trimming stripped 4 bases from V and 0 bases from J, with 8 bases between. The CDR3 is 13 amino acids. CDR1 and CDR2 from the germline V gene are SGHRS and YFSETQ. The CDR3 nucleotides are TGCGCCAGCAGCCCCGACAGCTCCTACGAGCAGTACTTC. Protein sequence: CASSPDSSYEQYF.

Many counts were recorded for this clonotype. The chain links TRBV6-5 to TRBJ2-2; tentative D call: TRBD2 (5 bases). The V gene lost 5 bases and the J gene lost 3 bases, with 10 bases spanning the gap. This CDR3 is built from 14 residues. Germline CDR1 and CDR2: MNHEY and SVGAGI. The CDR3 loop is CASSQDLDTGELFF. Written as DNA, the CDR3 is TGTGCCAGCAGTCAGGACTTGGACACCGGGGAGCTGTTTTTT.

At least ten counts were recorded for this clonotype. CDR3 region: CSARVTETQYF. The DNA for the CDR3 is TGCAGTGCTAGAGTGACAGAGACCCAGTACTTC. The gene calls are TRBV20-1 and TRBJ2-5, with no clear D. CDR3 size: 11 residues. V lost 1 base, J lost 4 bases, and 4 bases lay in between. Germline V CDR1 and CDR2: DFQATT, SNEGSKA (reference sequence).

The chain recombines TRBV20-1 with TRBJ1-2, with a possible D match to TRBD1 (6 bases). The CDR3 sequence is 10 residues long. Germline V gene data show CDR1 as DFQATT and CDR2 as SNEGSKA (reference sequence). V lost 6 bases to trimming and J lost 8 bases, with 10 bases between them. The CDR3 nucleotides read TGCAGTGCGGGACATAACGGCTACACCTTC. Translated, it gives CSAGHNGYTF.